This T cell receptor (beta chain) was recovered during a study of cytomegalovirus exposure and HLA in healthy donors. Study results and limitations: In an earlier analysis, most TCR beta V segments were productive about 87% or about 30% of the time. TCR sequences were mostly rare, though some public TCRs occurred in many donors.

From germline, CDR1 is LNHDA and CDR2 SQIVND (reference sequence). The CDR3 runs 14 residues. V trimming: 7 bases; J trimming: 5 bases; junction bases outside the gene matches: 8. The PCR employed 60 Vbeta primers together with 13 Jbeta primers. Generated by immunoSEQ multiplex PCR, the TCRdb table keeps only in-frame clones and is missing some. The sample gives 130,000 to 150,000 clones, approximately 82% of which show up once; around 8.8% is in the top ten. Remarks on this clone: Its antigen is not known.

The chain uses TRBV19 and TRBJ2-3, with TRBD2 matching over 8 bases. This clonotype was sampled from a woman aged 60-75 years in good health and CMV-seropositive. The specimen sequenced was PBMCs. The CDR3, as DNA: TGTGCCAGTAAAGTTGGCGGGAGGCAAGATACGCAGTATTTT. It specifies CASKVGGRQDTQYF.